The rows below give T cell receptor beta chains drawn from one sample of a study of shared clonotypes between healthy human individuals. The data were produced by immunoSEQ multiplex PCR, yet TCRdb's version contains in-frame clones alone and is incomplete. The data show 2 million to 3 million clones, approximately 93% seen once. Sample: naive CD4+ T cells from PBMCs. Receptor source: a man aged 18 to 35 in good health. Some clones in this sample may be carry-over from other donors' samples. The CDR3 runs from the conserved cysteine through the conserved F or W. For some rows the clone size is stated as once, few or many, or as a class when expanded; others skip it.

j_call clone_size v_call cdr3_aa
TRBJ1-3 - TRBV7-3 CASSLICPGNTIYF
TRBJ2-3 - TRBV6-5 CASRRQGSTDTQYF
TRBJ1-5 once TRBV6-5 CASSPGQGNQPQHF
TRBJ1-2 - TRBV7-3 CASSLQAAKDGYTF
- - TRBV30 CAWRTSGSIYEQYF
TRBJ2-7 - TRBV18 CASSVTPGPLGVPYEQYF
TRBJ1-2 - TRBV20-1 CSASRGKGYTF
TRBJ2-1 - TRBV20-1 CSASPQFF
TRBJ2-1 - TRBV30 CAWKGVRPYNEQFF
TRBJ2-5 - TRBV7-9 CASSSIETSGSGTQYF
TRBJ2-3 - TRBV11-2 CASSLPGNTQYF
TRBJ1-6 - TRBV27 CASSLGTGAPLHF
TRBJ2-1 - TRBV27 CASSFSLSGRHEQFF
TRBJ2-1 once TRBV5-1 CASSLGGGTDNEQFF
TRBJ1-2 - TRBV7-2 CASSFSPRGNYGYTF
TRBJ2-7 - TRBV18 CASSPRLPVTSGRSPSYEQYF
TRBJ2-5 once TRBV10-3 CAVSDSSTQYF
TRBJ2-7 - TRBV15 CATSRVYAEQYF
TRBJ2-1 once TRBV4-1 CASSQVRQGLYNEQFF
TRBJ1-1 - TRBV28 CASSLIQGAGNTEAFF